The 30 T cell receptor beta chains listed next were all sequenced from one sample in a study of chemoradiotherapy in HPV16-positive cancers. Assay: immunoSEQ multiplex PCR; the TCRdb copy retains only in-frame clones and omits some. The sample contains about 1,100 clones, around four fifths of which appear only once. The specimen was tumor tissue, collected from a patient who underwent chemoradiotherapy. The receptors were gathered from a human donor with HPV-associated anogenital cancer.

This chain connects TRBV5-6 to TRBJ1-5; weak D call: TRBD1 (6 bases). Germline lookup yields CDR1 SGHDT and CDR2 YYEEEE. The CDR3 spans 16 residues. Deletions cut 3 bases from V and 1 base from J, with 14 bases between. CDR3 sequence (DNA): TGTGCCAGCAGCTCTGAACAGGGAGGAAGCAATCAGCCCCAGCATTTT. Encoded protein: CASSSEQGGSNQPQHF.

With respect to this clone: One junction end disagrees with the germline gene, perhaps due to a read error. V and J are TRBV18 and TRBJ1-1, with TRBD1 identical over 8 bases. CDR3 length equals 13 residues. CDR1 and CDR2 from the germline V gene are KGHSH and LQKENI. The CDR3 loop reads CASSPQGGPEAFF. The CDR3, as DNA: TGTGCCAGCTCGCCACAGGGGGGACCTGAAGCTTTCTTT.

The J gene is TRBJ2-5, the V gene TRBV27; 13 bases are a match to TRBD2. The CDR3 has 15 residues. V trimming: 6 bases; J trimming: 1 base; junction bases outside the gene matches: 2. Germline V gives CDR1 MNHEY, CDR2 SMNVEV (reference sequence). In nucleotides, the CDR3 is TGTGCCAGCAGGGGACTAGCGGGGTCCCAAGAGACCCAGTACTTC. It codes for CASRGLAGSQETQYF.

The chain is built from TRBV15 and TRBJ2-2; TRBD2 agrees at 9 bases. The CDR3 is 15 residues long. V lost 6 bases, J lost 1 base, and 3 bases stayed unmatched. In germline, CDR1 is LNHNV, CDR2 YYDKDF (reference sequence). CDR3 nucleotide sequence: TGTGCCACCAGTTCGACTAGCGGGAACACCGGGGAGCTGTTTTTT. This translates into CATSSTSGNTGELFF.

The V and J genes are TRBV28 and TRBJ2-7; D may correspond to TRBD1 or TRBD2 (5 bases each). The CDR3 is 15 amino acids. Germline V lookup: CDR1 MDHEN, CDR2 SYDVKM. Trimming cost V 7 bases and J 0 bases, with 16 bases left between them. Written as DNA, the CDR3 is TGTGCCAGCACCAAAGGGGACGGATCCTCCTACGAGCAGTACGTC. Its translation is CASTKGDGSSYEQYV.

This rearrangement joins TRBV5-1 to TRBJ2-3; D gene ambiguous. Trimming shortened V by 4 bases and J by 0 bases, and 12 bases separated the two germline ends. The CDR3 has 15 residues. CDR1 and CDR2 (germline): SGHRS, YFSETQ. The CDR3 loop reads CASSKWQSSTDTQYF. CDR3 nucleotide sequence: TGCGCCAGCAGCAAGTGGCAGTCTAGCACAGATACGCAGTATTTT. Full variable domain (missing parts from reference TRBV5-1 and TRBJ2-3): KAGVTQTPRYLIKTRGQQVTLSCSPISGHRSVSWYQQTPGQGLQFLFEYFSETQRNKGNFPGRFSGRQFSNSRSEMNVSTLELGDSALYLCASSKWQSSTDTQYFGPGTRLTVL.

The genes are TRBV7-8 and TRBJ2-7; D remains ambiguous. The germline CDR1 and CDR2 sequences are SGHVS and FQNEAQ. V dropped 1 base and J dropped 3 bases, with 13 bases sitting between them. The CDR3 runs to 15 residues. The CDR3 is CASSLDPVTGYEQYV. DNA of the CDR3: TGTGCCAGCAGCTTAGATCCGGTAACGGGCTACGAGCAGTACGTC.

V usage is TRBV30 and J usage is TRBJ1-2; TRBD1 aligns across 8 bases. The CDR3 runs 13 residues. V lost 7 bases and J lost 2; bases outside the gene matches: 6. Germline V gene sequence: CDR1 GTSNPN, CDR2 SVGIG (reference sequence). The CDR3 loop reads CAFRTGRNYGYTF. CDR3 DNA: TGTGCCTTCCGGACAGGGCGAAACTATGGCTACACCTTC.

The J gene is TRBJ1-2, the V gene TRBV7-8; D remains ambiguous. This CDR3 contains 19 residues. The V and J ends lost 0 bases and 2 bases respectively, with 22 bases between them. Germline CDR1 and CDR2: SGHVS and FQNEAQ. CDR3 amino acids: CASSLALVERAEPNYGYTF. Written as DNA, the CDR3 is TGTGCCAGCAGCTTAGCCCTTGTAGAACGAGCAGAGCCGAACTATGGCTACACCTTC.

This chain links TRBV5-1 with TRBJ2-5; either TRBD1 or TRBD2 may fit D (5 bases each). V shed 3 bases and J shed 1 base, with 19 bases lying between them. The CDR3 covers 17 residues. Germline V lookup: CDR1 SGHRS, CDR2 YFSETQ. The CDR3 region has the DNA TGCGCCAGCAGCTCCGGGGCGAGTGGCGGAGTCCAAGAGACCCAGTACTTC. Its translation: CASSSGASGGVQETQYF.

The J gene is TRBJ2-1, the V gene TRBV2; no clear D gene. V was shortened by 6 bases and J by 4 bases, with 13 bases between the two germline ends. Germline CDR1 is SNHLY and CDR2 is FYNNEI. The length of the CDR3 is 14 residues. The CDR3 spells CASSPAELYNEQFF. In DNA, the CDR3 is TGTGCCAGCAGCCCCGCGGAGTTATACAATGAGCAGTTCTTC.

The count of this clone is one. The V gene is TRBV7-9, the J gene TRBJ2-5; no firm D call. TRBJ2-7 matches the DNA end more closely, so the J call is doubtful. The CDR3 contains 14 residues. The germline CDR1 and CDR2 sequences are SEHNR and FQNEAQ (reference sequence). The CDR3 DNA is TGTGCCAGCAGCTTAGGGTTGGCCAACTACGAGCAGTACTTC. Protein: CASSLGLANYEQYF.

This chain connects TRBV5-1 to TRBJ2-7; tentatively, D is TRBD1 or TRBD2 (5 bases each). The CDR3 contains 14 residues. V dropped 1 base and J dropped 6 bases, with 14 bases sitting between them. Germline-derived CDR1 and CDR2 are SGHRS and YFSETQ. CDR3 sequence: CASSLLPTRGEQYV. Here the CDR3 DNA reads TGCGCCAGCAGCTTGCTCCCGACGAGGGGCGAGCAGTACGTC.

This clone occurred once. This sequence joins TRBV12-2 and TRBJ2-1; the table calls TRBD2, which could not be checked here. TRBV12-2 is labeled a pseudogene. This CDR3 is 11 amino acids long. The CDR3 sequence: CASRFNNEQFF. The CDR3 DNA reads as TGTGCAAGTCGCTTTAACAATGAGCAGTTCTTC.

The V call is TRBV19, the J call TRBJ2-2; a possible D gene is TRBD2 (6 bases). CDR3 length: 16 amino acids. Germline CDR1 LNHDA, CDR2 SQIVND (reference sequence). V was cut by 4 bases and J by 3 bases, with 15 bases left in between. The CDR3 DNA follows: TGTGCCAGTAGTACCCGCGGGACGCCTTACACCGGGGAGCTGTTTTTT. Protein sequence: CASSTRGTPYTGELFF.

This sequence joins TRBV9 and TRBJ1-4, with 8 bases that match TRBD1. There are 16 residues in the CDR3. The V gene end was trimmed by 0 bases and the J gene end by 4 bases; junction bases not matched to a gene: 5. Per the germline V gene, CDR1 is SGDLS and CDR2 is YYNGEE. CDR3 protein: CASSVETGDLNEKLFF. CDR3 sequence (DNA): TGTGCCAGCAGCGTAGAGACAGGGGACCTTAATGAAAAACTGTTTTTT.

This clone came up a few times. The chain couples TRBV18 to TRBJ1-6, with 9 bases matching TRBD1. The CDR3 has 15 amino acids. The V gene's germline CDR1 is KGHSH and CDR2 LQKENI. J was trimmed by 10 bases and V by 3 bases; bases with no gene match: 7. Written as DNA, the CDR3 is TGTGCCAGCTCACCGCCGGGACAGGGTGAATCACCCCTCCACTTT. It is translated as CASSPPGQGESPLHF.

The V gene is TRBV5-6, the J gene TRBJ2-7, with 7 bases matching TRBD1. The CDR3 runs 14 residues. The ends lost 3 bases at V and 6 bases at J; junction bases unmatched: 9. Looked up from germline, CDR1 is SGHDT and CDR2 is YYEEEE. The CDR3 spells CASSSRDSWIEQYV. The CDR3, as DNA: TGTGCCAGCAGCTCCCGGGACAGTTGGATCGAGCAGTACGTC.

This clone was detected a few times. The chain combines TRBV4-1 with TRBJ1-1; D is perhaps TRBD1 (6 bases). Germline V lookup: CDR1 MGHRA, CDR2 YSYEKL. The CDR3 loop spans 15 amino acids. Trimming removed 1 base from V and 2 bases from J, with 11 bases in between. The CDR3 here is CASSQGGAGNTEAFF. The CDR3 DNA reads TGCGCCAGCAGCCAAGGGGGGGCGGGAAACACTGAAGCTTTCTTT.

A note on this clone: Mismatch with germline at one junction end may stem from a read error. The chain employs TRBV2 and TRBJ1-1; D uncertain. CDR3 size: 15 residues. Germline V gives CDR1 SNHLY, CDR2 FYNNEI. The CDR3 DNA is TGTGCCAGCAGGGAAGGGTCTGGGCGCTACACTGAAGCTTTCTTT. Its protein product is CASREGSGRYTEAFF. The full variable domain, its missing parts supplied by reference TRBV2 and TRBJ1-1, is EPEVTQTPSHQVTQMGQEVILRCVPISNHLYFYWYRQILGQKVEFLVSFYNNEISEKSEIFDDQFSVERPDGSNFTLKIRSTKLEDSAMYFCASREGSGRYTEAFFGQGTRLTVV.

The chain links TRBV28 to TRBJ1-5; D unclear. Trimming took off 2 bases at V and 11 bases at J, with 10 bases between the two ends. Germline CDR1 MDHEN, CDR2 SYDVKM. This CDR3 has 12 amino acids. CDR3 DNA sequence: TGTGCCAGCAGTTTACTCGTGAAGGCCCAGCATTTT. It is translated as CASSLLVKAQHF.

The CDR3 sequence is CASLGGTSGAYNEQFF. The CDR3 DNA reads as TGTGCCAGTCTAGGGGGGACTAGCGGGGCTTACAATGAGCAGTTCTTC. The rearrangement links TRBV19 to TRBJ2-1; 13 bases line up with TRBD2. Germline CDR1 is LNHDA and CDR2 is SQIVND (reference sequence). Trimming took 8 bases from V and 4 from J; bases not matched to a gene: 8. This CDR3 is built from 16 residues.

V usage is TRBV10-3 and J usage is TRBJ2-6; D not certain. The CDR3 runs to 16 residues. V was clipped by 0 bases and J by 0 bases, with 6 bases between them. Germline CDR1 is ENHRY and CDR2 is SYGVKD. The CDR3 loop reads CAISESGSSGANVLTF. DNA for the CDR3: TGTGCCATCAGTGAGTCGGGCAGCTCTGGGGCCAACGTCCTGACTTTC.

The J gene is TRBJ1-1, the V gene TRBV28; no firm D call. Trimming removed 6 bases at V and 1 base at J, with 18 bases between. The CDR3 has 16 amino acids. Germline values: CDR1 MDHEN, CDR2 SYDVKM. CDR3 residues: CASRLYNTDGNTEAFF. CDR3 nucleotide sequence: TGTGCCAGCAGACTCTACAACACGGACGGGAACACTGAAGCTTTCTTT. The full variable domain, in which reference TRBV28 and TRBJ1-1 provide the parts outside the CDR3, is DVKVTQSSRYLVKRTGEKVFLECVQDMDHENMFWYRQDPGLGLRLIYFSYDVKMKEKGDIPEGYSVSREKKERFSLILESASTNQTSMYLCASRLYNTDGNTEAFFGQGTRLTVV.

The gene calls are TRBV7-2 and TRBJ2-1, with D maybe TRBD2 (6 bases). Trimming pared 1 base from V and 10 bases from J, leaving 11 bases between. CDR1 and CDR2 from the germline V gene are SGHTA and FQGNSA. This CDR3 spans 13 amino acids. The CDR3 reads CASSLGGSGEQFF. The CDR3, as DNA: TGTGCCAGCAGCTTAGGGGGTAGCGGAGAGCAGTTCTTC.

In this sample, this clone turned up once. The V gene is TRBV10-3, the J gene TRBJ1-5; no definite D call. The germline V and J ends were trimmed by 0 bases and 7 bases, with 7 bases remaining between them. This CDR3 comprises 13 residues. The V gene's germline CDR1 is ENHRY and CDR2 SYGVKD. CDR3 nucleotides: TGTGCCATCAGTGAGTCGAACAGCCAGCCCCAGCATTTT. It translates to CAISESNSQPQHF.

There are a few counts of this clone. CDR3 residues: CASGTNGLAADTQYF. The DNA for the CDR3 is TGTGCCAGCGGCACGAACGGGCTAGCGGCAGATACGCAGTATTTT. The chain joins TRBV7-9 to TRBJ2-3; TRBD2 matches at 7 bases. CDR3 size: 15 residues. CDR1 and CDR2 (germline): SEHNR, FQNEAQ (reference sequence). Trimming cost V 8 bases and J 4 bases; bases outside gene matches: 12.

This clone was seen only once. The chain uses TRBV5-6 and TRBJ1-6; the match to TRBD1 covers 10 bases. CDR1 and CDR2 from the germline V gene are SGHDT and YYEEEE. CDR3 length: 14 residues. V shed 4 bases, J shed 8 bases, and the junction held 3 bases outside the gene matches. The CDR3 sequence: CASSTGTGDSPLHF. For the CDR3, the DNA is TGTGCCAGCAGCACCGGGACAGGGGATTCACCCCTCCACTTT.

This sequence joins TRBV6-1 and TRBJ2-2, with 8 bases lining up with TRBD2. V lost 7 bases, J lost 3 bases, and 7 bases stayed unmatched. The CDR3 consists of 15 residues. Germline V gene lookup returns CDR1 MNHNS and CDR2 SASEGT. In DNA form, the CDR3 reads TGTGCCAGCAAACGGGGGGGGCAGTACACCGGGGAGCTGTTTTTT. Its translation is CASKRGGQYTGELFF.

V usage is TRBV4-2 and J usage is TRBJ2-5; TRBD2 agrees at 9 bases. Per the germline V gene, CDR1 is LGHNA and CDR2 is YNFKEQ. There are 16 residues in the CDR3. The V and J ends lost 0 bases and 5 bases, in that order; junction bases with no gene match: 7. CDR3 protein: CASSQDKPSGTETQYF. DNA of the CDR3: TGTGCCAGCAGCCAAGACAAGCCTAGCGGGACGGAGACCCAGTACTTC.